The 9 T cell receptor beta chains presented below share a single source sample, sequenced in a study of regulatory T cells in long-lasting Graves disease. Arm-PCR with iRepertoire HTBI primers amplified the CDR3 regions for these TCR beta libraries. TCRdb ran MiXCR on the multiplex PCR reads and lists one entry per CDR3 protein. The sample shows hundreds of thousands of distinct CDR3 sequences, 20% to 25% of them seen only once. As to time point: persistent/refractory GD, antithyroid drugs over 5 years with positive TRAb. The TCR library was made from RNA extracted from PBMCs. The source material was peripheral blood mononuclear cells (PBMCs), sampled when the disease was refractory, from a patient treated with antithyroid drugs. The receptors stem from a female donor with Graves disease.

This clonotype came up many times. This sequence joins TRBV28 and TRBJ2-7; TRBD2 might be the D (6 bases). The germline V and J ends were trimmed by 6 bases and 3 bases, with 18 bases remaining between them. From germline, CDR1 is MDHEN and CDR2 SYDVKM. The CDR3 runs 15 residues. The CDR3: CASSLSRGLVYEQYF. Here the CDR3 DNA reads TGTGCCAGCAGCCTCTCGCGGGGTCTTGTCTACGAGCAGTACTTC. Together with reference TRBV28 and TRBJ2-7, the CDR3 gives the full variable domain: DVKVTQSSRYLVKRTGEKVFLECVQDMDHENMFWYRQDPGLGLRLIYFSYDVKMKEKGDIPEGYSVSREKKERFSLILESASTNQTSMYLCASSLSRGLVYEQYFGPGTRLTVT.

Notes on this clonotype: One end of the junction is discordant with germline, which a read error may explain. The V call is TRBV20-1, the J call TRBJ1-4; tentatively, D is TRBD1 (5 bases). The CDR3 runs 14 residues. Germline V gene sequence: CDR1 DFQATT, CDR2 SNEGSKA (reference sequence). The CDR3 is CSAPLQGYGEKLLF. As DNA, the CDR3 is TGCAGTGCTCCCCTCCAGGGTTACGGTGAAAAACTGCTTTTT.

The CDR3 region is CASSSSGQGNNSPLHF. The CDR3 DNA follows: TGTGCCAGCAGCTCCTCGGGACAGGGTAATAATTCACCCCTCCACTTT. This chain connects TRBV13 to TRBJ1-6; TRBD1 matches at 9 bases. With V trimmed by 4 bases and J by 5 bases, 6 bases remained unmatched. Germline V gene data show CDR1 as PRHDT and CDR2 as FYEKMQ (reference sequence). The CDR3 has 16 residues.

This clonotype was observed at least ten times. The V call is TRBV20-1, the J call TRBJ2-5; D gene uncertain. The germline V and J ends were trimmed by 1 base and 4 bases, with 1 base remaining between them. Looked up from germline, CDR1 is DFQATT and CDR2 is SNEGSKA (reference sequence). CDR3 size: 10 residues. CDR3 amino acids: CSARGETQYF. Here the CDR3 DNA reads TGCAGTGCTAGAGGAGAGACCCAGTACTTC.

This clonotype was picked up many times. The chain's CDR3 is CASSVGGGNTGELFF. CDR3 in DNA: TGTGCCAGCAGCGTAGGCGGGGGAAACACCGGGGAGCTGTTTTTT. The rearrangement joins TRBV9 to TRBJ2-2, with 7 bases that match TRBD2. V gave up 0 bases and J gave up 2 bases; unmatched junction bases: 1. This CDR3 comprises 15 residues. CDR1 SGDLS and CDR2 YYNGEE come from the germline V gene.

The rearrangement joins TRBV19 to TRBJ1-5; 9 bases fit TRBD1. Per germline, CDR1 LNHDA and CDR2 SQIVND (reference sequence). With V trimmed by 9 bases and J by 6 bases, 12 bases remained unmatched. CDR3 size: 15 residues. The CDR3 DNA is TGTGCCAGCTCCCAGACCGGGACAGGGCCTCAGCCCCAGCATTTT. This gives the protein CASSQTGTGPQPQHF.

The rearrangement uses TRBV19 and TRBJ1-4, with a tentative D call TRBD1 (5 bases). Looked up from germline, CDR1 is LNHDA and CDR2 is SQIVND (reference sequence). This CDR3 is built from 14 residues. Deletions cut 11 bases from V and 0 bases from J, with 13 bases between. The CDR3 sequence: CAGSDSATNEKLFF. CDR3 bases: TGTGCCGGCTCCGACAGTGCAACTAATGAAAAACTGTTTTTT.

The CDR3 DNA reads as TGTGCCAGCAGTCCCGGGACAGTCACAGATACGCAGTATTTT. Amino acids: CASSPGTVTDTQYF. This rearrangement joins TRBV28 to TRBJ2-3, with 7 nucleotides matching TRBD1. Germline V gene sequence: CDR1 MDHEN, CDR2 SYDVKM. Unmatched junction bases numbered 4, after V lost 5 bases and J lost 2 bases. The length of the CDR3 is 14 residues.

The CDR3: CASSSRTAPSSYNEQFF. CDR3 nucleotides: TGTGCCAGCAGCTCACGGACAGCCCCGAGCTCCTACAATGAGCAGTTCTTC. V and J are TRBV7-3 and TRBJ2-1; TRBD1 might be the D (6 bases). From germline, CDR1 is SGHTA and CDR2 FQGTGA. The CDR3 sequence is 17 residues long. Trimming left V 4 bases short and J 0 bases short, with 16 bases between.